This record looks at one TCR beta chain sequence and its context. CDR1 MNHEY and CDR2 SVGAGI come from the germline V gene. J lost 7 bases, V lost 8 bases, and 10 bases had no gene match. The CDR3 runs 13 residues. Original processing notes: Estimated nucleated cell counts came from reference gene primer amplification. This table comes from immunoSEQ multiplex PCR, and its TCRdb copy is limited to in-frame clones, with some not included. That table gives V, J and clone size, and the DNA gave D and trimming. Found here are about 100,000 clones, 80% of them singletons; the top ten hold around a third. The data were taken from a study of blood T cell repertoires in COVID-19. The wider study: Material from acute and convalescent COVID-19 was sourced from the United States, Italy and Spain. PBMCs, B-cell-depleted T cells, or T cells provided the cDNA or gDNA that made up the material.

The chain combines TRBV6-5 with TRBJ1-1; 7 bases match TRBD1. Sequenced material: peripheral blood. The clonotype originates from a man aged 65 to 79 with active or convalescent COVID-19. CDR3 region: CASSNTGAIEAFF. The CDR3 coding sequence is TGTGCCAGCTCCAACACAGGGGCCATTGAAGCTTTCTTT.